The sequence of this T cell receptor beta chain was determined in a study of T cell responses to AZD1222 COVID-19 vaccine. Study in general: Second doses at about 4 or about 12 weeks were pooled. Findings of the study overall: Along spike, vaccine-associated CD4 TCRs were found throughout, with dominance at 160-218 and 743-854.

As concerns this clone: Its specificity is not known.

Measured with immunoSEQ multiplex PCR; TCRdb has only the in-frame clones, and not every one. The sample includes some 120,000 clones, more than 75% of them seen just once. Trimming took 4 bases from V and 4 from J, leaving 13 bases between them. The CDR3 consists of 14 residues. CDR1 LGHNA and CDR2 YSLEER come from the germline V gene. The V and J genes are TRBV4-3 and TRBJ2-5, with a possible D match to TRBD1 (6 bases). The sample was peripheral blood, taken on day 0 of AZD1222 vaccination. This receptor was obtained from an adult in good health. CDR3 protein: CASSPMRTAETQYF. The DNA of the CDR3 is TGCGCCAGCAGCCCAATGAGGACAGCAGAGACCCAGTACTTC.